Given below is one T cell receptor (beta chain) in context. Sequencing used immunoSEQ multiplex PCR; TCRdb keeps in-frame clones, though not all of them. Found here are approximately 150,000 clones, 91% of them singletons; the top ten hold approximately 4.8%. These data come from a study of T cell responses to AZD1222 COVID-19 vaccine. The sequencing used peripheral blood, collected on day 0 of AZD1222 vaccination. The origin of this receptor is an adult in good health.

Here the CDR3 DNA reads TGTGCCAGTAGTATGGCGGGGGGCTGGGGGCCCCAGCATTTT. It codes for CASSMAGGWGPQHF. This chain connects TRBV19 to TRBJ1-5; possible D gene TRBD1, 6 bases. Germline V gene lookup returns CDR1 LNHDA and CDR2 SQIVND (reference sequence). The CDR3 totals 14 residues. Trimming left V 3 bases short and J 9 bases short, with 15 bases between.